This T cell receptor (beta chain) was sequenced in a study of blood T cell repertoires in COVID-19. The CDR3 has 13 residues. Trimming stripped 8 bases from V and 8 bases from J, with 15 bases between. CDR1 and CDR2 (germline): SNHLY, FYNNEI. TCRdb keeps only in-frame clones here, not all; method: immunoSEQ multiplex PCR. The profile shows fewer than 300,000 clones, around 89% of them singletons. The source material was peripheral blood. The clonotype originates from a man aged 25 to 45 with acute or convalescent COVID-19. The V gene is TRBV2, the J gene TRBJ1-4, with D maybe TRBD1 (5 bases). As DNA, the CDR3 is TGTGCCAGCGTAAGGGGTTTGGAGGAAAAACTGTTTTTT. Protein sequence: CASVRGLEEKLFF.